The source of this T cell receptor beta chain is a study of T cells after yellow fever vaccination. Study-wide findings and caveats: Some clonotypes, a small share, were shared between CD4 and CD8 compartments. Subsequent booster samples again held most clones from primary vaccination (roughly 96% CD4, 85% to 90% CD8). Within FACS-sorted repertoires, abundant clonotypes contaminating from the bulk population could be present.

They built TCR cDNA with 5'RACE template switching, a step that put in a universal primer site and UMIs. Each CDR3 protein is one row after TCRdb ran MiXCR on the 5' RACE reads. The data contain 250,000 to 350,000 distinct CDR3 sequences, approximately 4.5% of them singletons. Germline V gene sequence: CDR1 SGHTA, CDR2 FQGNSA. Trimming removed 1 base at V and 8 bases at J, with 7 bases between. CDR3 length equals 12 residues. The sample holds a few counts of this clonotype. Its antigen is as yet unknown. The chain couples TRBV7-2 to TRBJ2-3; TRBD1 is a possible D gene (5 bases). The TCR comes from a man aged 18 to 29 who received the YFV17D yellow fever vaccine. Sequences were derived from PBMCs, sampled 15 days after the yellow fever booster vaccination. CDR3 DNA: TGTGCCAGCAGCTTAGTTGGGGCTACGCAGTATTTT. It codes for CASSLVGATQYF.